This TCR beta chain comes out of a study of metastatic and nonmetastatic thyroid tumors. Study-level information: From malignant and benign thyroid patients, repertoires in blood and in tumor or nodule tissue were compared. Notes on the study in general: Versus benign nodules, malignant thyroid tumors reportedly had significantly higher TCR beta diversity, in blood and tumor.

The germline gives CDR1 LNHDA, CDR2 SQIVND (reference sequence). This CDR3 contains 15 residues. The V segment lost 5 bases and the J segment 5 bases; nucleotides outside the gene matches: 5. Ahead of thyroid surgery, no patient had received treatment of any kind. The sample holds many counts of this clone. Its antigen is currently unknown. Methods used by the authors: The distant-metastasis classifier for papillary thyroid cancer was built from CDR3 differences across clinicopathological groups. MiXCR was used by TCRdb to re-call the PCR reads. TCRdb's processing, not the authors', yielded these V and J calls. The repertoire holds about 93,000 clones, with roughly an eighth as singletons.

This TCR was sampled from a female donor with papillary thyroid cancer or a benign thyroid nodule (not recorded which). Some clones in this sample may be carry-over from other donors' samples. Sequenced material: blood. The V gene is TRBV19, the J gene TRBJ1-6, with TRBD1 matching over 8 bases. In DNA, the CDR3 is TGTGCCAGTAGTCTAGGGACAGGAGATAATTCACCCCTCCACTTT. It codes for CASSLGTGDNSPLHF. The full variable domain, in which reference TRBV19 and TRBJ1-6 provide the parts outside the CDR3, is DGGITQSPKYLFRKEGQNVTLSCEQNLNHDAMYWYRQDPGQGLRLIYYSQIVNDFQKGDIAEGYSVSREKKESFPLTVTSAQKNPTAFYLCASSLGTGDNSPLHFGNGTRLTVT.